The T cell receptor (beta chain) under discussion was sequenced for a study of cytomegalovirus exposure and HLA in healthy donors. The PCR used 60 Vbeta and 13 Jbeta primers. Generated by immunoSEQ multiplex PCR, the TCRdb table keeps only in-frame clones and is missing some. This sample's table reports about 40,000 clones. Comments on this clone: Its antigen is not identified.

Findings of the study overall: Sequencing artifact likely explains a cluster of highly shared sequence variants.

Material: PBMCs. The receptor's source is a man in his forties in good health and CMV-seropositive.

The CDR3 here is CASSFVSGGSYEQYF. The CDR3 nucleotides read TGTGCCAGCAGCTTTGTTTCGGGGGGGTCCTACGAGCAGTACTTC. V gene TRBV5-4 combines with J gene TRBJ2-7; 8 bases align to TRBD2. With V trimmed by 2 bases and J by 1 base, 5 bases remained unmatched. From germline, CDR1 is SGHNT and CDR2 YYREEE (reference sequence). The CDR3 runs to 15 residues.